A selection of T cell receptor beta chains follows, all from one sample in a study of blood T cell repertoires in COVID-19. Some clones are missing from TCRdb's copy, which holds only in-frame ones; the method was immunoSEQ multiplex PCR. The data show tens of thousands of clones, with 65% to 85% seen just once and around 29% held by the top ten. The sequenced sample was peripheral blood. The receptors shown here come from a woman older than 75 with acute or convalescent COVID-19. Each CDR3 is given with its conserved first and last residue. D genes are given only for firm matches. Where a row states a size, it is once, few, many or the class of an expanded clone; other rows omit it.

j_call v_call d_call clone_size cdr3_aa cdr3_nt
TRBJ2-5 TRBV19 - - CASSTTPGHGQETQYF TGTGCCAGTAGTACCACCCCTGGACATGGCCAAGAGACCCAGTACTTC
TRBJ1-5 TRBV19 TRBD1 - CASHEDRGGRGNQPQHF TGTGCCAGTCACGAGGACAGGGGGGGTCGAGGCAATCAGCCCCAGCATTTT
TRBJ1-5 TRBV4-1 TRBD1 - CASSQDKRQGAQPQHF TGCGCCAGCAGCCAAGATAAGCGACAGGGAGCTCAGCCCCAGCATTTT
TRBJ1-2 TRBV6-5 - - CASSYSGQMPGYTF TGTGCCAGCAGTTACTCGGGACAAATGCCTGGCTACACCTTC
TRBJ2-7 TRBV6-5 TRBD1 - CASSYPGQGNHYEQYF TGTGCCAGCAGTTACCCGGGACAGGGGAACCACTACGAGCAGTACTTC
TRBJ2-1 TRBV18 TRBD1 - CASSPSTTGQGEQFF TGTGCCAGCTCACCCTCGACGACAGGGCAAGGTGAGCAGTTCTTC
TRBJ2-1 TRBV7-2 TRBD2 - CASSHLTSGRVYEQFF TGTGCCAGCAGCCACTTGACTAGCGGGAGAGTGTATGAGCAGTTCTTC
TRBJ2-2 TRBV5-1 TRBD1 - CASSLTTGTDTGELFF TGCGCCAGCAGCCTTACGACCGGGACAGACACCGGGGAGCTGTTTTTT
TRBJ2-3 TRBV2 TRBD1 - CASSTGDGDTQYF TGTGCCAGCAGTACAGGGGACGGAGATACGCAGTATTTT
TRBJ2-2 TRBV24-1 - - CATSDLFPQNTGELFF TGTGCCACCAGTGATTTATTCCCCCAAAACACCGGGGAGCTGTTTTTT
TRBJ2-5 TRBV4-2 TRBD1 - CASSQSPGQGLETQYF TGTGCCAGCAGCCAGAGTCCGGGACAGGGTTTGGAGACCCAGTACTTC
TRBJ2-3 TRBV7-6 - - CASSPWGSGRADTQYF TGTGCCAGCAGCCCCTGGGGTAGCGGACGGGCAGATACGCAGTATTTT
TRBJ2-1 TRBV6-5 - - CASRPGQPYNEQFF TGTGCCAGCAGACCGGGACAACCCTACAATGAGCAGTTCTTC
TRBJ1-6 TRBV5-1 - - CASSLNRDSPLHF TGCGCCAGCAGCTTGAACCGGGATTCACCCCTCCACTTT
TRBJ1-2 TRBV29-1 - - CSVRGGHGYTF TGCAGCGTGAGGGGGGGCCATGGCTACACCTTC
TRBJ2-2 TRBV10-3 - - CAISESTTRRGVPGELFF TGTGCCATCAGTGAGTCGACCACGCGGAGGGGTGTTCCCGGGGAGCTGTTTTTT
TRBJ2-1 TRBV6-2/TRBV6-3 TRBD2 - CASSYLSGSNEQFF TGTGCCAGCAGTTACCTCAGCGGGAGTAATGAGCAGTTCTTC
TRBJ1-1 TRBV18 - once CASSPSVSNTEAFF TGTGCCAGCTCACCGTCGGTTTCGAACACTGAAGCTTTCTTT
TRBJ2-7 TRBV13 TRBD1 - CASSSLSRQGTYEQYF TGTGCCAGCAGCTCCCTTTCTCGACAGGGGACCTACGAGCAGTACTTC
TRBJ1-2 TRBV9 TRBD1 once CASSPETGGAYYGYTF TGTGCCAGCAGCCCCGAGACAGGGGGCGCCTACTATGGCTACACCTTC
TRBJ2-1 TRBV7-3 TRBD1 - CASSLGTGEYNEQFF TGTGCCAGCAGCTTAGGGACAGGGGAATACAATGAGCAGTTCTTC
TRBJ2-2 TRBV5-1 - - CASSQENTGELFF TGCGCCAGCAGCCAGGAGAACACCGGGGAGCTGTTTTTT
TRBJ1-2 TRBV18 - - CASSLGQLYGYTF TGTGCCAGCTCCCTTGGACAGCTCTATGGCTACACCTTC
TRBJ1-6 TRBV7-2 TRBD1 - CASSLQGAATNSPLHF TGTGCCAGCAGCTTACAGGGGGCCGCTACAAATTCACCCCTCCACTTT
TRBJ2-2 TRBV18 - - CASSPRSGAETANTGELFF TGTGCCAGCTCACCAAGGAGTGGAGCCGAGACAGCGAACACCGGGGAGCTGTTTTTT
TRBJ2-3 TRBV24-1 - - CATSDWGLWGEIDTQYF TGTGCCACCAGTGATTGGGGCCTCTGGGGGGAGATCGATACGCAGTATTTT
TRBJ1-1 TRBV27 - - CASRPREYTEAFF TGTGCCAGCAGACCCCGGGAGTACACTGAAGCTTTCTTT
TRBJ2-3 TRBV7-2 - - CASSLRLSTDTQYF TGTGCCAGCAGCTTACGACTGTCCACAGATACGCAGTATTTT
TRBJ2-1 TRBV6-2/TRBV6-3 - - CASSWRGNEQFF TGTGCCAGCAGTTGGAGGGGAAATGAGCAGTTCTTC
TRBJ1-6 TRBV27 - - CASSLGSFYSPLHF TGTGCCAGCAGTTTAGGGAGCTTTTATTCACCCCTCCACTTT
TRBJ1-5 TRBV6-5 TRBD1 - CASSTGGGQPQHF TGTGCCAGCAGTACAGGGGGGGGTCAGCCCCAGCATTTT
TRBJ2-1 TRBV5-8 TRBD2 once CASSWTSGYNEQFF TGTGCCAGCAGTTGGACTAGCGGTTACAATGAGCAGTTCTTC
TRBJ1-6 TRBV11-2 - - CASSLDMYSPLHF TGTGCCAGCAGCTTAGACATGTATTCACCCCTCCACTTT
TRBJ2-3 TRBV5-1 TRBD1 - CASSLAGQLQDTQYF TGCGCCAGCAGCTTGGCGGGACAGCTACAAGATACGCAGTATTTT
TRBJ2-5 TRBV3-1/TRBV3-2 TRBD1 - CASSRYSQGNQETQYF TGTGCCAGCAGCCGCTATTCACAGGGGAACCAAGAGACCCAGTACTTC
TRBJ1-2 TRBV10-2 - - CASSGESYGYTF TGCGCCAGCAGTGGCGAGTCCTATGGCTACACCTTC
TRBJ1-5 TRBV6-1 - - CASSERPGDQPQHF TGTGCCAGCAGTGAGAGGCCAGGGGATCAGCCCCAGCATTTT
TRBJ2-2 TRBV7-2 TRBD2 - CASSSPAGAVTGELFF TGTGCCAGCAGCTCCCCAGCGGGAGCGGTCACCGGGGAGCTGTTTTTT
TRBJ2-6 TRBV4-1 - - CASSQDSSGGANVLTF TGCGCCAGCAGCCAAGATTCCTCGGGTGGGGCCAACGTCCTGACTTTC
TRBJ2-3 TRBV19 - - CASSEGADTQYF TGTGCCAGTAGTGAAGGGGCAGATACGCAGTATTTT
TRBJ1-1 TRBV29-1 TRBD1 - CSVGGTVTTEAFF TGCAGCGTCGGAGGGACAGTTACCACTGAAGCTTTCTTT
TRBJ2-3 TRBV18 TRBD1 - CASSPGQGIDTQYF TGTGCCAGCTCACCTGGACAGGGGATAGATACGCAGTATTTT
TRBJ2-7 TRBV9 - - CASSVGQGAASGSGEQYF TGTGCCAGCAGCGTAGGACAGGGGGCGGCTAGCGGGAGCGGCGAGCAGTACTTC
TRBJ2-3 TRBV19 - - CASSIVPGQRQYF TGTGCCAGTAGTATAGTACCGGGACAACGTCAGTATTTT
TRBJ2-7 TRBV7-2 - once CASTIKGGMDEQYF TGTGCCAGCACTATTAAGGGGGGGATGGACGAGCAGTACTTC
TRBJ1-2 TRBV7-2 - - CASSLATAVQHYGYTF TGTGCCAGCAGCTTAGCCACAGCTGTTCAGCACTATGGCTACACCTTC
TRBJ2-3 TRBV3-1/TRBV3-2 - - CASSRELDTQYF TGTGCCAGCAGCCGGGAGTTGGATACGCAGTATTTT
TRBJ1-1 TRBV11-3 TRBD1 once CASKGQGATEAFF TGTGCCTCCAAGGGACAGGGGGCCACTGAAGCTTTCTTT
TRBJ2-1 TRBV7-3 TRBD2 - CASSMTSGPYNEQFF TGTGCCAGCAGCATGACTAGCGGGCCGTACAATGAGCAGTTCTTC
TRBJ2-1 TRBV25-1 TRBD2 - CASTGTSGSWEQFF TGTGCCAGCACCGGGACTAGCGGGAGCTGGGAGCAGTTCTTC